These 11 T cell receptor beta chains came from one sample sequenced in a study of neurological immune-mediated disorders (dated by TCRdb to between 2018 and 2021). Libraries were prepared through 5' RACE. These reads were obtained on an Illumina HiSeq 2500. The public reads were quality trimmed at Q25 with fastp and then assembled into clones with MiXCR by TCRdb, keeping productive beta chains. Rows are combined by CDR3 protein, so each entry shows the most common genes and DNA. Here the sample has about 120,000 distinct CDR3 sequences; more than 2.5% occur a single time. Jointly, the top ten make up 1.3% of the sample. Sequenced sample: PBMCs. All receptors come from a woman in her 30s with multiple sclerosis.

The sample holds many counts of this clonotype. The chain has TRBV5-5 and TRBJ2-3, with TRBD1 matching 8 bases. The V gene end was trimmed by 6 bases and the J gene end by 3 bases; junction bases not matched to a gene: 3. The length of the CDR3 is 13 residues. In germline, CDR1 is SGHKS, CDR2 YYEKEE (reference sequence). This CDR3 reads CASKRTGTDTQYF. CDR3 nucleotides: TGTGCCAGCAAGAGGACAGGGACAGATACGCAGTATTTT.

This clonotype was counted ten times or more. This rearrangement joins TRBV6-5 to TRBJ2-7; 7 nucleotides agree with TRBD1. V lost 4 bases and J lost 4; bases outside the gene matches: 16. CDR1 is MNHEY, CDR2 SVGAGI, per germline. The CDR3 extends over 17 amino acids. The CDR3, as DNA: TGTGCCAGCAGTTCCGAACCCACAGGGGCTTTTGCGTACGAGCAGTACTTC. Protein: CASSSEPTGAFAYEQYF.

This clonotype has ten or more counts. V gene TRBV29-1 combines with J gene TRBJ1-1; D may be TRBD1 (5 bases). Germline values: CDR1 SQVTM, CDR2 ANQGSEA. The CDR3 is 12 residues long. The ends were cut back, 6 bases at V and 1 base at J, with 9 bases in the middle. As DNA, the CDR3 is TGCAGCGTGCAACAGGAGAACACTGAAGCTTTCTTT. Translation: CSVQQENTEAFF.

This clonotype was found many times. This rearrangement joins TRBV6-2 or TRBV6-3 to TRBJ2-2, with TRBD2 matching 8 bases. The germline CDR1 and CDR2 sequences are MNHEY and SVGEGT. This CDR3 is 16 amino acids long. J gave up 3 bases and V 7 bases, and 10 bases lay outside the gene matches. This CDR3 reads CASTPSGGRDTGELFF. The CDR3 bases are TGTGCCAGCACCCCAAGCGGGGGACGGGACACCGGGGAGCTGTTTTTT.

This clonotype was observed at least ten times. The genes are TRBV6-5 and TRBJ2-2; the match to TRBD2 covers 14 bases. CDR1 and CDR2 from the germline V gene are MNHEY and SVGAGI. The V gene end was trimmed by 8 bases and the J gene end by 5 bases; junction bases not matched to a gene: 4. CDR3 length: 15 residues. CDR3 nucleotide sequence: TGTGCCAGCGGCGGACTAGCGGGAGGAACCGGGGAGCTGTTTTTT. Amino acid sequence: CASGGLAGGTGELFF.

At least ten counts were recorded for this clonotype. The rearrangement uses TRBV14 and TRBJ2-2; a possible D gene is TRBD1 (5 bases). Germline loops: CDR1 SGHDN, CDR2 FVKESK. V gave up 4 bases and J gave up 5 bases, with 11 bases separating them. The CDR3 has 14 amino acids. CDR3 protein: CASSRTRVTGELFF. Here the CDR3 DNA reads TGTGCCAGCAGCCGAACCAGGGTGACCGGGGAGCTGTTTTTT.

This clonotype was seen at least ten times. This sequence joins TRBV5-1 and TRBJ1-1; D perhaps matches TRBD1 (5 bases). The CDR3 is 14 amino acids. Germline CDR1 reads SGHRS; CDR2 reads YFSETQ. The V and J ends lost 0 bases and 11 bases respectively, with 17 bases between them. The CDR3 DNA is TGCGCCAGCAGCTTGGGTGGACAAATAAGGACGGCTTTCTTT. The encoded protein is CASSLGGQIRTAFF.

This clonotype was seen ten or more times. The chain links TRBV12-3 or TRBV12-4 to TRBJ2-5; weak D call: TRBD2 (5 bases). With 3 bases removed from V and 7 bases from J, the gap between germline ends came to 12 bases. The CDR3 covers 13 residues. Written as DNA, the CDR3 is TGTGCCAGCAGTTTTGGCGGCCGGGGGACCCAGTACTTC. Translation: CASSFGGRGTQYF.

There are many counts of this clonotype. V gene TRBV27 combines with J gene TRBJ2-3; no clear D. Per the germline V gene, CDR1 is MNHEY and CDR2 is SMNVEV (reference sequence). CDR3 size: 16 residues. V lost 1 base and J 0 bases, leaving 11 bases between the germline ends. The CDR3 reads CASSLLSSTSTDTQYF. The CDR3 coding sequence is TGTGCCAGCAGTTTATTGTCATCGACTAGCACAGATACGCAGTATTTT.

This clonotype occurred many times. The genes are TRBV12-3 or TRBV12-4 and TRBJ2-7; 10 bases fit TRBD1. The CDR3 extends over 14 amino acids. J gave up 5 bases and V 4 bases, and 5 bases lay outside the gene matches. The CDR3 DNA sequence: TGTGCCAGCAGTTCTCGACAGGGGGCCGACGAGCAGTACTTC. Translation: CASSSRQGADEQYF.

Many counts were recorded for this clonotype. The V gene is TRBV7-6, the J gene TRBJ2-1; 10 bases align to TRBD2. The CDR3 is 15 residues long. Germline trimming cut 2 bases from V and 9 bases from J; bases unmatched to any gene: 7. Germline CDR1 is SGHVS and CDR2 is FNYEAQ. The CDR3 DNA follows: TGTGCCAGCAGCTTATCAGCGGGGGGGCATGGTGAGCAGTTCTTC. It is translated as CASSLSAGGHGEQFF.